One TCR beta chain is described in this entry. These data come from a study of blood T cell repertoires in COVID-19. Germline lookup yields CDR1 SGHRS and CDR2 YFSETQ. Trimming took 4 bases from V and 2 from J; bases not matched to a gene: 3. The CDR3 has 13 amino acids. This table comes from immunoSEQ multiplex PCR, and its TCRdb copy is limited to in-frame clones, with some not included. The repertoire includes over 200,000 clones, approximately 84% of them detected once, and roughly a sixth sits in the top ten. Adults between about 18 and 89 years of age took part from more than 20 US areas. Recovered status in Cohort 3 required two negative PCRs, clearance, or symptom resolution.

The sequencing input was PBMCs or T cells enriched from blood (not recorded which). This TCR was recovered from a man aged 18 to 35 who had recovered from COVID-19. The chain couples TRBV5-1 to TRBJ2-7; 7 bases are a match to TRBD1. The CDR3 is CASSKGQTYEQYF. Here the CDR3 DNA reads TGCGCCAGCAGCAAGGGACAGACCTACGAGCAGTACTTC.